Listed here is a single TCR beta chain. Using a J-beta primer mix together with a sample-barcoded 5' primer, a second PCR was run for about 6 to 12 cycles. Every sample produced at least 2.5 million CDR3-containing paired-end reads. TCRdb reanalysed the 5' RACE reads using MiXCR and keeps one entry per CDR3 protein. The sample lists 1.5 million to 2 million distinct CDR3 sequences, over 25% occurring once. Germline V CDR1 and CDR2: DFQATT, SNEGSKA (reference sequence). Between the trimmed V and J ends, which lost 5 bases and 7 bases, there was a span of 23 bases. This CDR3 comprises 15 residues. This sample is drawn from a study of blood T cells in healthy people across ages. Isolation yielded PBMCs, at least 6 million per sample, in every case. No fewer than 5.5 micrograms of total RNA were isolated from every sample.

The sample comprised blood. This chain uses TRBV20-1 with TRBJ2-5; TRBD2 might be the D (7 bases). The receptor's source is a woman younger than 45 in good health. The DNA for the CDR3 is TGCAGTGCTGCCGGAACCGGGGGGCGGCAGAGGACCCAGTACTTC. This translates into CSAAGTGGRQRTQYF.